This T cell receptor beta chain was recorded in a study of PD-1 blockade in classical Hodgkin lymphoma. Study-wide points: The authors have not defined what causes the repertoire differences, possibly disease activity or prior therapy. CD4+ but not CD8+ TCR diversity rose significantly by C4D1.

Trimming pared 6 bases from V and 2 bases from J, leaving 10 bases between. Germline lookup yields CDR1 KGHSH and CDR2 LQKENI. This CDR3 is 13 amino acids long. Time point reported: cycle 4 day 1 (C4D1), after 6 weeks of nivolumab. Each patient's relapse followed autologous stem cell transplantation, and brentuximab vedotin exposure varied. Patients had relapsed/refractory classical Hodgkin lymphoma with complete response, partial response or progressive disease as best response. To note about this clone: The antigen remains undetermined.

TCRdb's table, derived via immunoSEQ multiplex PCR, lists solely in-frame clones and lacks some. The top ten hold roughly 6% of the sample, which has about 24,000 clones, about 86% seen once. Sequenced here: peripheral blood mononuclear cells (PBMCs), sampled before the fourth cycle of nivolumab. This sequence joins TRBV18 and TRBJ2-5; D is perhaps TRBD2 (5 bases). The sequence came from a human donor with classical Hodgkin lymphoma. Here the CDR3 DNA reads TGTGCCAGCTCCGAGGGAGTTCAAGAGACCCAGTACTTC. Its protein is CASSEGVQETQYF.